This T cell receptor (beta chain) is from a study of blood T cells in healthy people across ages. Comments on this clonotype: The junction does not match germline at one end; this may be a read error.

CDR1 and CDR2 (germline): SGHTA, FQGNSA. This CDR3 is built from 16 residues. Donors gave roughly 10 milliliters of peripheral blood apiece. For the second PCR, which ran for roughly 7 to 11 cycles, a sample-barcoded 5' primer and a J-beta primer mix were used. MiXCR, applied by TCRdb to the 5' RACE reads, yields one record per CDR3 protein. This sample yields 1 million to 1.2 million distinct CDR3 sequences, of which 30% to 40% are seen a single time; 10% to 15% belongs to the top ten. This chain connects TRBV7-2 to TRBJ2-6; D ambiguous. The receptor's source is a man aged 18 to 29 in good health. What was sequenced was blood. The DNA for the CDR3 is TGTGCCAGCAGCTTAGCTGTAGAAGCTGGGGTCAACGTCCTGACTTTC. This translates into CASSLAVEAGVNVLTF.